This T cell receptor beta chain was recorded in a study of blood T cells in healthy people across ages. This clonotype was seen ten or more times. With a J-beta primer mix and a sample-barcoded 5' primer, a second PCR ran about 7 to 11 cycles. A tag from a template-switch adaptor with 12 random nucleotides marked each cDNA molecule. TCRdb re-called the 5' RACE reads with MiXCR, one entry per CDR3 protein. The repertoire holds roughly 1.7 million distinct CDR3 sequences, with 30% to 40% as singletons. V shed 6 bases, J shed 0 bases, and the junction held 4 bases outside the gene matches. Germline V gene lookup returns CDR1 ENHRY and CDR2 SYGVKD. The CDR3 runs 14 residues.

The clonotype originates from a woman in her twenties or thirties in good health. Sequencing used blood. V and J are TRBV10-3 and TRBJ1-2, with 7 positions matching TRBD1. CDR3 in amino acids: CAIRRDSSNYGYTF. CDR3 DNA sequence: TGTGCCATCAGACGGGACAGTTCTAACTATGGCTACACCTTC.